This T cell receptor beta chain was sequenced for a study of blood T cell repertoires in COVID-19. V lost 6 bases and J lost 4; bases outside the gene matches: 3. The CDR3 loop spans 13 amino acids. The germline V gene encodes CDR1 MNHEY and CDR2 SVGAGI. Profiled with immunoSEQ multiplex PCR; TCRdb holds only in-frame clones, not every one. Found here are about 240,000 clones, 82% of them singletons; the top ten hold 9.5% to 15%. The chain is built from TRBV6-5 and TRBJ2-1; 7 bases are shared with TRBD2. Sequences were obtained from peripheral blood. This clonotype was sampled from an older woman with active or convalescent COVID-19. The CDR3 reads CASRTGGYNEQFF. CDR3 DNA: TGTGCCAGCAGGACGGGGGGTTACAATGAGCAGTTCTTC.